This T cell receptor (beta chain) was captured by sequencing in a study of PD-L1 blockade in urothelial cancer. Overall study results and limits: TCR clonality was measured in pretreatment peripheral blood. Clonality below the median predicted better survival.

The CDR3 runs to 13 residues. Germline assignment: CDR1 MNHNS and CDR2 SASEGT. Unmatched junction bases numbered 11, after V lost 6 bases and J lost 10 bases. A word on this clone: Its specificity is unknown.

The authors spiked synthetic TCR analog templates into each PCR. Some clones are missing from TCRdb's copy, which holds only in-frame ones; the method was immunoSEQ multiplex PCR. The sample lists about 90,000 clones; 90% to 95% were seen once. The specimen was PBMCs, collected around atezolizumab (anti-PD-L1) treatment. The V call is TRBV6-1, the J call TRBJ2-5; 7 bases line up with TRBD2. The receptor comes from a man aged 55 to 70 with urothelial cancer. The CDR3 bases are TGTGCCAGCAGCCCGGGGGGTCGGGGTAACCAGTACTTC. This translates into CASSPGGRGNQYF.